These T cell receptor beta chains were read from a single sample in a study of cytomegalovirus exposure and HLA in healthy donors. TCRdb's table, derived via immunoSEQ multiplex PCR, lists solely in-frame clones and lacks some. The sample totals 50,000 to 70,000 clones. The material sequenced was PBMCs. These receptors all stem from a woman under 30 in good health and CMV-seronegative. The CDR3 runs from the conserved cysteine through the conserved F or W. Fields, in order: CDR3 protein, CDR3 DNA, D gene, CDR3 length, J gene, V gene. D genes are given only for firm matches.

CDR3 protein: CASSVAPEVRMAFF
CDR3 DNA: TGTGCCAGCAGCGTAGCTCCAGAAGTCCGTATGGCTTTCTTT
D gene: NA
CDR3 length: 14
J gene: TRBJ1-1
V gene: TRBV9

CDR3 protein: CASSVSPPSYNEQFF
CDR3 DNA: TGTGCCAGCAGTGTGTCCCCCCCTTCCTACAATGAGCAGTTCTTC
D gene: NA
CDR3 length: 15
J gene: TRBJ2-1
V gene: TRBV25-1

CDR3 protein: CASSLDRGNEKLFF
CDR3 DNA: TGCGCCAGCAGCTTGGACCGGGGGAATGAAAAACTGTTTTTT
D gene: NA
CDR3 length: 14
J gene: TRBJ1-4
V gene: TRBV5-1

CDR3 protein: CASSINFWTGGENYGYTF
CDR3 DNA: TGTGCCAGTAGTATAAATTTCTGGACAGGGGGCGAAAACTATGGCTACACCTTC
D gene: TRBD1
CDR3 length: 18
J gene: TRBJ1-2
V gene: TRBV19

CDR3 protein: CASSLSGTGGYEQYF
CDR3 DNA: TGTGCCAGTAGCCTATCCGGGACAGGGGGCTACGAGCAGTACTTC
D gene: TRBD1
CDR3 length: 15
J gene: TRBJ2-7
V gene: TRBV19

CDR3 protein: CASSFHSGRVAGELFF
CDR3 DNA: TGTGCCAGCAGCTTCCATAGCGGGAGGGTGGCCGGGGAGCTGTTTTTT
D gene: TRBD2
CDR3 length: 16
J gene: TRBJ2-2
V gene: TRBV11-2

CDR3 protein: CASSPGLGSNEQFF
CDR3 DNA: TGTGCCAGCAGCCCGGGACTGGGGTCCAATGAGCAGTTCTTC
D gene: NA
CDR3 length: 14
J gene: TRBJ2-1
V gene: TRBV5-5

CDR3 protein: CASSQSFTDLAEAFF
CDR3 DNA: TGCGCCAGCAGCCAGTCTTTTACAGATCTCGCTGAAGCTTTCTTT
D gene: NA
CDR3 length: 15
J gene: TRBJ1-1
V gene: TRBV4-1

CDR3 protein: CASSPQGWGLDEQYF
CDR3 DNA: TGTGCCAGCTCACCCCAGGGATGGGGCCTCGACGAGCAGTACTTC
D gene: NA
CDR3 length: 15
J gene: TRBJ2-7
V gene: TRBV18

CDR3 protein: CASRGIAGGPYEQYF
CDR3 DNA: TGTGCCAGCAGGGGGATAGCGGGAGGGCCCTACGAGCAGTACTTC
D gene: TRBD2
CDR3 length: 15
J gene: TRBJ2-7
V gene: TRBV11-2

CDR3 protein: CASSQGSGQNTEAFF
CDR3 DNA: TGTGCCAGCAGCCAAGGGTCGGGACAGAACACTGAAGCTTTCTTT
D gene: NA
CDR3 length: 15
J gene: TRBJ1-1
V gene: TRBV7-3

CDR3 protein: CASSQQELSYEQYF
CDR3 DNA: TGTGCCAGCAGCCAACAGGAACTCTCCTACGAGCAGTACTTC
D gene: NA
CDR3 length: 14
J gene: TRBJ2-7
V gene: TRBV5-6

CDR3 protein: CASSLTGSDQETQYF
CDR3 DNA: TGTGCCAGCAGCCTGACGGGTTCCGACCAAGAGACCCAGTACTTC
D gene: NA
CDR3 length: 15
J gene: TRBJ2-5
V gene: TRBV5-6

CDR3 protein: CASSITRERETQYF
CDR3 DNA: TGTGCCAGCAGTATAACGCGGGAGCGGGAGACCCAGTACTTC
D gene: TRBD2
CDR3 length: 14
J gene: TRBJ2-5
V gene: TRBV6-6

CDR3 protein: CASSARTSGGPMEQYF
CDR3 DNA: TGTGCCAGCAGCGCGAGGACTAGCGGGGGGCCGATGGAGCAGTACTTC
D gene: TRBD2
CDR3 length: 16
J gene: TRBJ2-7
V gene: TRBV13

CDR3 protein: CASSSRTGDEKLFF
CDR3 DNA: TGTGCCAGCAGCTCCCGAACAGGGGATGAAAAACTGTTTTTT
D gene: TRBD1
CDR3 length: 14
J gene: TRBJ1-4
V gene: TRBV7-9

CDR3 protein: CASSLQGMGYTQYF
CDR3 DNA: TGTGCCAGCAGTTTGCAGGGGATGGGATATACGCAGTATTTT
D gene: NA
CDR3 length: 14
J gene: TRBJ2-3
V gene: TRBV28